This T cell receptor beta chain was captured by sequencing in a study of cytomegalovirus exposure and HLA in healthy donors. Study-level information: Genetic ancestry analysis placed over 65% of the 400 or so donors that were genotyped in the Caucasian-associated cluster.

Primers: 60 Vbeta forward and 13 Jbeta reverse. Sequencing was performed with immunoSEQ multiplex PCR; in TCRdb, only in-frame clones are kept and a portion is missing. Of approximately 210,000 clones in the sample, 87% were seen once. In germline, CDR1 is SGHTA, CDR2 FQGNSA. This CDR3 is 17 amino acids long. The junction had 8 bases not matched to a gene; V was cut back by 1 base and J by 4 bases. A remark on this clone: Its antigen remains unidentified.

Whole-study findings and limits: When analyzed later, a missense DCLRE1C variant was found to be linked to TCR beta V- and J-gene trimming. Compared with the roughly 700-donor mean, an Asian-associated ancestry cluster reportedly had fewer N-insertions, according to a later analysis. CMV antigen specificity of a few CMV-associated chains was confirmed in vitro.

Sequenced sample: PBMCs. The receptor was derived from a man under 40 in good health and CMV-seronegative. The rearrangement links TRBV7-2 to TRBJ2-3; TRBD1 matches 10 bases. In nucleotides, the CDR3 is TGTGCCAGCAGCTTAGAAGCGGTGGGGACAGGGGCAGATACGCAGTATTTT. Its translation is CASSLEAVGTGADTQYF.